This T cell receptor beta chain comes out of a study of cytomegalovirus exposure and HLA in healthy donors. Study summary: An early release of data contained roughly 90 million unique TCRs, which came from HLA-typed donors.

PCR was performed using 60 Vbeta and 13 Jbeta primers. Libraries were prepared by immunoSEQ multiplex PCR; TCRdb keeps only in-frame clonotypes and omits some of them. The sample shows about 90,000 clones, about 72% of them seen only once. Germline values: CDR1 MGHDK, CDR2 SYGVNS. V lost 7 bases and J 0 bases, leaving 13 bases between the germline ends. This CDR3 region has 15 residues. In regard to this clone: Its antigen is still unknown.

Study-wide findings and caveats: Later analysis associated a missense DCLRE1C variant with TCR beta V- and J-gene trimming.

Sequencing was carried out using PBMCs. The TCR originated in a woman aged 55-75 years in good health and CMV-seropositive. V gene TRBV25-1 combines with J gene TRBJ2-1; D might be TRBD2 (6 bases). CDR3 DNA: TGTGCCAGCATCCCAGCGGGTTTCTCCTACAATGAGCAGTTCTTC. Translating gives CASIPAGFSYNEQFF.